A single sample gave rise to the 12 T cell receptor beta chains below, sequenced in a study of CD8+CD57+ T cells in acquired aplastic anemia (dated by TCRdb to the late 2010s). Patients chosen for sequencing had shown expansion of CD8+CD57+ cells by flow cytometry. TCRdb shows the sequencer as Illumina HiSeq 2000. Profiling of TCR beta VDJ combinations and CDR3 sequences used genomic DNA as the template. TCRdb reprocessing: public reads trimmed at Q25 with fastp, clones called with MiXCR, in-frame beta chains kept. Rows merge per CDR3 protein into single entries with the most common DNA and genes. This sample is represented by about 58,000 distinct CDR3 sequences; approximately 50% of them were singletons. The leading ten clones occupy approximately 15% of the sample. The sequenced material came from sorted CD4+, CD8+, or CD8+CD57+ T cells (not recorded which) from PBMCs. These receptor sequences come from a human donor with aplastic anemia.

This clonotype was counted a single time. The genes are TRBV20-1 and TRBJ2-7, with D perhaps TRBD2 (7 bases). This CDR3 is 11 amino acids long. V lost 6 bases, J lost 6 bases, and 12 bases lay in between. Germline lookup yields CDR1 DFQATT and CDR2 SNEGSKA (reference sequence). The CDR3 sequence is CSAGGGGEQYF. The CDR3 bases are TGCAGTGCGGGGGGAGGGGGCGAGCAGTACTTC.

This CDR3 is CSAQGADYNEQFF. The CDR3 region has the DNA TGCAGTGCCCAGGGGGCGGACTACAATGAGCAGTTCTTC. The V and J genes are TRBV20-1 and TRBJ2-1; 8 nucleotides agree with TRBD1. Germline CDR1 is DFQATT and CDR2 is SNEGSKA (reference sequence). The CDR3 is 13 residues long. V shed 6 bases, J shed 3 bases, and the junction held 4 bases outside the gene matches.

This chain uses TRBV19 with TRBJ1-3; D may be TRBD1 (5 bases). The CDR3 covers 13 residues. Germline CDR1 and CDR2: LNHDA and SQIVND (reference sequence). V was trimmed by 7 bases and J by 3 bases, leaving 10 bases between them. This CDR3 reads CASMGGNGNTIYF. CDR3 bases: TGTGCCAGTATGGGGGGAAATGGAAACACCATATATTTT. The variable domain in full, with the rest retrieved from reference TRBV19 and TRBJ1-3, is DGGITQSPKYLFRKEGQNVTLSCEQNLNHDAMYWYRQDPGQGLRLIYYSQIVNDFQKGDIAEGYSVSREKKESFPLTVTSAQKNPTAFYLCASMGGNGNTIYFGEGSWLTVV.

The V call is TRBV5-4, the J call TRBJ1-2; D is unresolved. The V gene's germline CDR1 is SGHNT and CDR2 YYREEE (reference sequence). CDR3 size: 13 residues. V gave up 0 bases and J gave up 2 bases, with 5 bases separating them. The CDR3 region has the DNA TGTGCCAGCAGCTTGGGGCAGAACTATGGCTACACCTTC. This gives the protein CASSLGQNYGYTF.

This clonotype has a count of ten or more. The gene calls are TRBV5-5 and TRBJ1-1, with D hard to call. Deletions cut 5 bases from V and 12 bases from J, with 11 bases between. CDR1 is SGHKS and CDR2 is YYEKEE in the germline V gene (reference sequence). The CDR3 loop spans 10 amino acids. The CDR3 loop reads CASSHGETFF. CDR3 in DNA: TGTGCCAGCAGTCATGGGGAAACTTTCTTT.

Ten or more counts support this clonotype. This chain joins TRBV7-9 and TRBJ1-3; no reliable D call. Germline V gene data show CDR1 as SEHNR and CDR2 as FQNEAQ (reference sequence). V was pared by 4 bases and J by 5 bases, with 12 bases between. This CDR3 contains 14 residues. The CDR3 DNA sequence: TGTGCCAGCAGCTCCCCGACAACTAGAAACACCATATATTTT. Protein: CASSSPTTRNTIYF.

Of note for this clonotype: Since no conserved phenylalanine or tryptophan closes the CDR3, a read error is the likely cause. Because the CDR3's place on the DNA is in doubt, the DNA is left out and the CDR3 is given as listed by TCRdb. The J gene is TRBJ2-7, the V gene TRBV2; the DNA was not used to check the table's D call, TRBD2. Germline CDR1 and CDR2: SNHLY and FYNNEI. The CDR3 is 8 amino acids long, termini counted. CDR3 loop: CASSTGEG.

This rearrangement joins TRBV29-1 to TRBJ1-4; no firm D call. The CDR3 contains 12 residues. V was shortened by 7 bases and J by 10 bases, with 16 bases between the two germline ends. Per the germline V gene, CDR1 is SQVTM and CDR2 is ANQGSEA. CDR3 DNA sequence: TGCAGCGCTGGAGAAGGTCTGGGAAAACTGTTTTTT. It encodes CSAGEGLGKLFF.

In nucleotides, the CDR3 is TGTGCCTGGAGTGTAAACGAGAATTCACCCCTCCACTTT. Translating gives CAWSVNENSPLHF. This chain uses TRBV30 with TRBJ1-6; the D is unclear. CDR1 GTSNPN and CDR2 SVGIG come from the germline V gene (reference sequence). This CDR3 has 13 residues. Trimming stripped 0 bases from V and 7 bases from J, with 7 bases between.

The V call is TRBV20-1, the J call TRBJ2-7; D is possibly TRBD1 (6 bases). The ends were cut back, 1 base at V and 2 bases at J, with 12 bases in the middle. Germline CDR1 and CDR2: DFQATT and SNEGSKA (reference sequence). The CDR3 is 14 amino acids. CDR3 region: CSARALTGTYEQYF. Here the CDR3 DNA reads TGCAGTGCTAGAGCCTTAACAGGGACCTACGAGCAGTACTTC.

This clonotype was counted at least ten times. The CDR3 loop reads CASSLSPPVGQETQYF. The CDR3 DNA sequence: TGTGCCAGCAGCTTATCACCGCCGGTGGGGCAAGAGACCCAGTACTTC. The chain employs TRBV7-6 and TRBJ2-5; no firm D call. The V end was cut by 2 bases, the J end by 2 bases, with 15 bases between. Germline assignment: CDR1 SGHVS and CDR2 FNYEAQ. This CDR3 has 16 residues. Using reference TRBV7-6 and TRBJ2-5 for the parts outside the CDR3, the full variable domain is GAGVSQSPRYKVTKRGQDVALRCDPISGHVSLYWYRQALGQGPEFLTYFNYEAQQDKSGLPNDRFSAERPEGSISTLTIQRTEQRDSAMYRCASSLSPPVGQETQYFGPGTRLLVL.

This chain joins TRBV24-1 and TRBJ2-3; a possible D gene is TRBD1 (6 bases). The V gene's germline CDR1 is KGHDR and CDR2 SFDVKD. There are 13 residues in the CDR3. Trimming stripped 4 bases from V and 6 bases from J, with 10 bases between. The CDR3 is CATSDRTVDTQYF. The CDR3, as DNA: TGTGCCACCAGTGACCGGACAGTGGATACGCAGTATTTT.